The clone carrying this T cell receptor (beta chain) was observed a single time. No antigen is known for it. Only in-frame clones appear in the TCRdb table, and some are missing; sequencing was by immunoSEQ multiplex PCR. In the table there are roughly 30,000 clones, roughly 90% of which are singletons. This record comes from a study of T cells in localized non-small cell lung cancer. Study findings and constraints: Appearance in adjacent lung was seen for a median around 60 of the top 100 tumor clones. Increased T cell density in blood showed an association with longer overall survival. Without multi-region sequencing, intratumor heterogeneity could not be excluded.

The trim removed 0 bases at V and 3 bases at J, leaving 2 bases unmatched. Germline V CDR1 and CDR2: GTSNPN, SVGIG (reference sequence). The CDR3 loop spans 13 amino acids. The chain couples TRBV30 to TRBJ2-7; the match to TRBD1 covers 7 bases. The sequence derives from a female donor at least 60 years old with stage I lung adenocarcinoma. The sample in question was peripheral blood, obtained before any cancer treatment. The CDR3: CAWSVGTDYEQYF. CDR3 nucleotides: TGTGCCTGGAGTGTCGGGACAGACTACGAGCAGTACTTC.